This is a list of T cell receptor beta chains from one sample in a study of blood T cells in healthy people across ages. TCRdb itself ran the 5' RACE reads through MiXCR, one entry per CDR3 protein. The data hold roughly 800,000 distinct CDR3 sequences, with roughly 24% observed a single time. The same data also went into a second study, on T cells of mothers and their children.

Sequences were obtained from blood. These receptors were taken from a boy aged 5-17 years in good health. CDR3s include the opening cysteine and the closing phenylalanine or tryptophan. D genes are given only for firm matches. Size is omitted from some rows. Given values are once, few, many or a class for expanded clones.

clone size,V gene,D gene,J gene,CDR3 protein,CDR3 DNA
few,TRBV20-1,TRBD1,TRBJ1-6,CSAQRQGNSPLHF,TGCAGTGCCCAGAGACAGGGGAATTCACCCCTCCACTTT
NA,TRBV30,TRBD1,TRBJ1-6,CAWSVHRDRGNSPLHF,TGTGCCTGGAGTGTCCACCGGGACAGGGGTAATTCACCCCTCCACTTT
few,TRBV4-1,TRBD2,TRBJ2-1,CASSQPTSGGNEQFF,TGCGCCAGCAGCCAACCGACTAGCGGGGGGAATGAGCAGTTCTTC
few,TRBV10-3,NA,TRBJ2-5,CAISDRQGEAQYF,TGTGCCATCAGTGATAGGCAGGGCGAGGCCCAGTACTTC
NA,TRBV4-1,NA,TRBJ2-1,CASSLKTNNEQFF,TGCGCCAGCAGCCTGAAGACAAACAATGAGCAGTTCTTC
NA,TRBV6-5,NA,TRBJ1-1,CASSSPGPKNTEAFF,TGTGCCAGCAGTTCCCCGGGACCTAAGAACACTGAAGCTTTCTTT
few,TRBV24-1,NA,TRBJ1-2,CATSRGAQTRGYTF,TGTGCCACCAGCCGGGGAGCCCAGACTAGGGGCTACACCTTC
NA,TRBV21-1,NA,TRBJ1-3,CASSYNLDRGSSGNTIYF,TGTGCCAGCAGCTACAACCTTGACAGGGGATCCTCTGGAAACACCATATATTTT
NA,TRBV4-1,NA,TRBJ1-4,CASSQHMTATNEKLFF,TGCGCCAGCAGCCAACACATGACAGCAACTAATGAAAAACTGTTTTTT
few,TRBV7-7,NA,TRBJ2-7,CASVGRLSRYF,TGTGCTAGCGTGGGGAGGTTGTCGAGGTACTTC
NA,TRBV12-3/TRBV12-4,NA,TRBJ2-2,CASSPQVANTGELFF,TGTGCCAGCAGTCCACAGGTGGCGAACACCGGGGAGCTGTTTTTT
NA,TRBV4-2,NA,TRBJ2-6,CASSPGRVMSGANVLTF,TGTGCCAGCAGCCCTGGACGGGTCATGTCTGGGGCCAACGTCCTGACTTTC
NA,TRBV28,NA,TRBJ2-1,CASSPRTFKGEQFF,TGTGCCAGCAGCCCCCGGACCTTTAAGGGTGAGCAGTTCTTC
NA,TRBV9,NA,TRBJ2-1,CASSVGWGPPHNEQFF,TGTGCCAGCAGCGTAGGTTGGGGGCCCCCCCACAATGAGCAGTTCTTC
NA,TRBV6-5,NA,TRBJ1-2,CASSYRHDYGYTF,TGTGCCAGCAGTTACCGGCACGACTATGGCTACACCTTC
few,TRBV20-1,TRBD2,TRBJ2-1,CSARGPSGFANEQFF,TGCAGTGCTAGAGGGCCTAGCGGGTTTGCCAATGAGCAGTTCTTC
few,TRBV9,NA,TRBJ1-4,CASSGDGFWEKLFF,TGTGCCAGCAGCGGAGATGGGTTTTGGGAAAAACTGTTTTTT
NA,TRBV28,TRBD1,TRBJ2-7,CASSPTGLRIWQYF,TGTGCCAGCAGCCCGACAGGGTTAAGAATTTGGCAGTACTTC
NA,TRBV4-1,NA,TRBJ1-2,CASSQALYGYTF,TGCGCCAGCAGCCAAGCCCTATATGGCTACACCTTC
few,TRBV5-1,NA,TRBJ2-5,CASSYDETQYF,TGCGCCAGCAGCTACGACGAGACCCAGTACTTC